This T cell receptor beta chain was observed in a study of Graves' ophthalmopathy and Graves' hyperthyroidism. Study observations and caveats: Sensitivity of about 91% and specificity of approximately 76% were achieved when a 13-signature model separated ophthalmopathy from stable hyperthyroidism. Among expanded thyroid clonotypes above 0.001 frequency, most also occurred in blood.

Notes on this clonotype: The antigen remains undetermined. The junction and the germline gene differ at one end; a read error may be behind it.

In this cohort, patients with other autoimmune diseases, uncontrolled infections, pregnancy or lactation were excluded. Amplified TCR beta CDR3 regions were obtained using RNA transcripts as template. The first round was an RT-PCR with HTBI primers, and the second round was a multiplex PCR. One entry per CDR3 protein, called by TCRdb with MiXCR from the multiplex PCR reads. The table shows roughly 350,000 distinct CDR3 sequences, with roughly 15% occurring only once. CDR3 length equals 15 residues. The germline V gene encodes CDR1 LNHDA and CDR2 SQIVND (reference sequence). The TCR originated in an adult woman with stable Graves' hyperthyroidism. This rearrangement joins TRBV19 to TRBJ1-1; no firm D call. The sample was peripheral blood. This CDR3 reads CASSSVVFSNTGAFF. CDR3 sequence (DNA): TGTGCCAGTAGTTCTGTGGTTTTCTCGAACACTGGAGCTTTCTTT.